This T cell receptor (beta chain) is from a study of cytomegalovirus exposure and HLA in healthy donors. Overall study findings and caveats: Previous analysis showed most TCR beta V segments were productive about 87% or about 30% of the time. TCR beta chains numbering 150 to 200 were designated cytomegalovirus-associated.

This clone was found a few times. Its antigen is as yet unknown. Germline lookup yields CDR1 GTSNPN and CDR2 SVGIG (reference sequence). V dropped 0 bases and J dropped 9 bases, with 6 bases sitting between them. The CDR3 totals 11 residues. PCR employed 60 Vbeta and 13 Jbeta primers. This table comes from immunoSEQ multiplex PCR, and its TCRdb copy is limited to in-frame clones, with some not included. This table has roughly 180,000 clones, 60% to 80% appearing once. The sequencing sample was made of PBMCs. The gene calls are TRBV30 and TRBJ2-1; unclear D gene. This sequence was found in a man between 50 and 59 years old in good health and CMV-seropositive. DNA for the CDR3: TGTGCCTGGAGTGTAAATAGTGAGCAGTTCTTC. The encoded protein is CAWSVNSEQFF.